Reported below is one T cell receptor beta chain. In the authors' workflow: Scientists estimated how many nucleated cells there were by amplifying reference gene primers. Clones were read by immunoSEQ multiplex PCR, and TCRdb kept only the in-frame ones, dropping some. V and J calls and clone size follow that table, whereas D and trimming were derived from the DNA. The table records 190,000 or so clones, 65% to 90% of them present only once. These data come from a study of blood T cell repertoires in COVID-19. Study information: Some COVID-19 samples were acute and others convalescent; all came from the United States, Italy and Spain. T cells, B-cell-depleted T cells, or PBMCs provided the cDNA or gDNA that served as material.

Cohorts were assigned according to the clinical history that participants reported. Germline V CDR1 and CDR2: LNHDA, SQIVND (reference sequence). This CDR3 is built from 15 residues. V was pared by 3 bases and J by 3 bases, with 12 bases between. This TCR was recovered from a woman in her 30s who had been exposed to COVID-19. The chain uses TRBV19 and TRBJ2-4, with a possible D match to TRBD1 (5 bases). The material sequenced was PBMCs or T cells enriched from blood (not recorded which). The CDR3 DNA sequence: TGTGCCAGTAGTATGGGAACAGGTCTCAAAAACATTCAGTACTTC. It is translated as CASSMGTGLKNIQYF.